This T cell receptor (beta chain) was recorded in a study of somatic mutations in cytotoxic T cells in rheumatoid arthritis. With V trimmed by 1 base and J by 3 bases, 8 bases remained unmatched. Looked up from germline, CDR1 is SEHNR and CDR2 is FQNEAQ (reference sequence). This CDR3 region has 17 residues. Sequencing used immunoSEQ multiplex PCR; TCRdb keeps in-frame clones, though not all of them. The sample shows about 8,600 clones, around 75% of them seen only once. The chain uses TRBV7-9 and TRBJ1-4; TRBD1 matches at 7 bases. The sequenced sample was CD8+ T cells sorted from blood. The source is a woman aged 45 to 65 in good health. As DNA, the CDR3 is TGTGCCAGCAGCTTAGAGGGGGCACAGGGACCTAATGAAAAACTGTTTTTT. Translating gives CASSLEGAQGPNEKLFF.